This record covers a single T cell receptor beta chain. The antigen it recognizes is unknown. One base away there is no much larger clone; base qualities are not given. This specimen belongs to a study of T cells in localized non-small cell lung cancer (dated by TCRdb to about 2020). Broadly, across the study: The study examined T cell repertoires in approximately 240 patients with early-stage NSCLC and compared tumors with uninvolved tumor-adjacent lungs. The cohort consisted of 236 treatment-naive NSCLC patients whose localized lung tumors had been resected. Of the NSCLC patients, roughly 130 were male and around 99 were female, and the mean age was approximately 69 years.

The study at large found these results: Uninvolved tumor-adjacent lung showed the highest T cell clonality, higher than tumor, which suggests more focused antigenic responses in the uninvolved tumor-adjacent lung. Higher blood T cell density associated with longer overall survival, while higher adjacent-lung clonality associated with shorter survival. Because of the exploratory design, TCR variables were selected using unadjusted p-values without false-discovery rate correction. Of the top 100 tumor clones, a median of approximately 60 were detected in paired uninvolved adjacent lung; under 30 were also among that lung's top 100. Because multi-region tumor sequencing was not performed, intratumor heterogeneity could not be ruled out.

V is clipped by 7 bases and J by 0 bases, and the sequence between their germline boundaries is 13 bases long. CDR1 and CDR2 (MNHNY, SVGAGI) derive from the germline V gene (reference sequence). Counted from cysteine to phenylalanine, this CDR3 has 15 amino acids. The retained sequence is limited to the CDR3, 45 bases, with the frame set at the first base. TCR beta CDR3 regions were sequenced from DNA using the immunoSEQ Assay. Under the source paper's analysis protocol: To compute T cell density, TCR beta template counts were normalized to usable DNA, which was estimated by amplifying housekeeping genes. Richness was estimated with the preseqR package, extrapolating to 400,000 templates for PBMC samples and 120,000 templates for tissue samples. Clonality was taken to be one minus Pielou's evenness. Differential abundance testing on productive amino-acid clonotypes, with a minimum total count of 5 and an alpha of 0.1, was used to identify tissue-enriched TCRs. Repertoire overlap between compartments was quantified with the Jaccard Index and Morisita Overlap Index. GLIPH grouped TCR beta CDR3s together with public tetramer-defined viral CDR3s, and a viral motif had to include at least three viral sequences and show V-gene enrichment. TCRdb retrieved this table from immuneACCESS and kept in-frame rearrangements only. Not all clones are present; in checked studies, unresolved V genes account for under half, and no reason is known for the remainder. That table is the source of V, J and clone size, and D and trimming were worked out from the DNA. This sample lists some 25,000 clones; about 94% were detected once. The ten largest account for approximately 2.9% of the sample.

At diagnosis, tumor, uninvolved tumor-adjacent lung and peripheral blood were collected and then preserved as a mix of FFPE and fresh-frozen material. For TCR repertoire profiling, blood samples were analyzed in the form of peripheral blood mononuclear cells. This receptor chain uses TRBV6-6 and TRBJ2-1; too little of a D gene remains to name it. Source: peripheral blood, taken before any cancer treatment. This TCR came from a woman aged 35 to 75 with stage I lung adenocarcinoma. The DNA is TGTGCCAGCACATCAGGACCCCTCTCCTACAATGAGCAGTTCTTC. It specifies CASTSGPLSYNEQFF.